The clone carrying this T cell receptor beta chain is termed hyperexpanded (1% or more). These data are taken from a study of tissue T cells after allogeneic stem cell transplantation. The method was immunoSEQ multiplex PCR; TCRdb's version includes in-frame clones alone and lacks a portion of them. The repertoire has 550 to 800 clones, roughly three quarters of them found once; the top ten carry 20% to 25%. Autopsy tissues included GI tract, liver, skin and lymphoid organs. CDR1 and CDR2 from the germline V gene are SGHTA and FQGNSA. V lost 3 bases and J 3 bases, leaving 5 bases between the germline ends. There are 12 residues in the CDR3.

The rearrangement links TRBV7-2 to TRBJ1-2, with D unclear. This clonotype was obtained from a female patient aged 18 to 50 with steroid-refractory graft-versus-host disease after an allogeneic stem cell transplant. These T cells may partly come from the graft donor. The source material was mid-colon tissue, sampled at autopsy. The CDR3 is CASSLAYYGYTF. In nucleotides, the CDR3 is TGTGCCAGCAGCTTGGCATACTATGGCTACACCTTC.